The clone carrying this T cell receptor beta chain was recorded only once. Its antigen is not known. Produced via immunoSEQ multiplex PCR; TCRdb's table is partial and in-frame only. This sample has around 35,000 clones, with over 65% found just once. This CDR3 contains 13 residues. The junction had 5 bases not matched to a gene; V was cut back by 5 bases and J by 5 bases. Germline assignment: CDR1 SGHVS and CDR2 FQNEAQ. The data were obtained in a study of lymphopenia after photon versus proton radiotherapy. General study findings and limits: Photon-treated patients lost naive T cells and TCR diversity; proton-treated stayed stable.

The sequence came from a man aged 45-65 years with gastric cancer. The sample was peripheral blood, taken from a patient treated with photon-based radiotherapy. The V call is TRBV7-8, the J call TRBJ2-7; the match to TRBD2 covers 8 bases. In DNA form, the CDR3 reads TGTGCCAGCAGCCGCCCGGGAGGGGACGAGCAGTACTTC. It is translated as CASSRPGGDEQYF. Using reference TRBV7-8 and TRBJ2-7 for the parts outside the CDR3, the full variable domain is GAGVSQSPRYKVAKRGQDVALRCDPISGHVSLFWYQQALGQGPEFLTYFQNEAQLDKSGLPSDRFFAERPEGSVSTLKIQRTQQEDSAVYLCASSRPGGDEQYFGPGTRLTVT.